The table lists the clone carrying this T cell receptor beta chain with a few counts. What it binds is unknown. CDR3 length equals 14 residues. CDR1 is SEHNR and CDR2 is FQNEAQ in the germline V gene (reference sequence). V lost 1 base to trimming and J lost 2 bases, with 6 bases between them. Assays examined about 100,000 TCR templates per sample. The method was immunoSEQ multiplex PCR; TCRdb's version includes in-frame clones alone and lacks a portion of them. Here the sample spans more than 85,000 clones, just over 90% being singletons. The sample belongs to a study of siplizumab effects on memory and regulatory T cells. Broader study findings: Apparently more diverse than memory cells, naive T cells also seemed major alloresponse contributors.

The genes are TRBV7-9 and TRBJ1-5; D call uncertain. The specimen was Tregs sorted from blood. The clonotype was recovered from a human donor in good health. The CDR3 bases are TGTGCCAGCAGCTTAGAAGGTCGCAATCAGCCCCAGCATTTT. This sequence encodes CASSLEGRNQPQHF.